This T cell receptor (beta chain) came from a study of blood T cell repertoires in COVID-19. Produced via immunoSEQ multiplex PCR; TCRdb's table is partial and in-frame only. The sample has roughly 280,000 clones, less than 90% seen once; the top ten hold 1.5% to 2%. V trimming: 7 bases; J trimming: 2 bases; junction bases outside the gene matches: 10. This CDR3 spans 15 amino acids. Germline loops: CDR1 WNHNN, CDR2 SYGVQD (reference sequence). This TCR was recovered from a man under 40 with active or convalescent COVID-19. The source material was peripheral blood. The rearrangement joins TRBV10-1 to TRBJ1-2, with 7 positions matching TRBD1. For the CDR3, the DNA is TGCGCCAGCAACGGACAGGAAGCTAAGAACTATGGCTACACCTTC. Translating it yields CASNGQEAKNYGYTF.